Below are 11 T cell receptor beta chains sequenced from a single sample in a study of T-cell memory formation after mild COVID-19. TCRdb redid the calling of the 5' RACE reads with MiXCR, one entry per CDR3 protein. Counted here are 400,000 to 500,000 distinct CDR3 sequences, about 20% occurring once; the ten biggest clones make up approximately 8.1%. The sample was PBMCs or a T cell subset sorted from them (not recorded which). Receptors originate from an adult woman who had mild COVID-19 (a few samples of this study predate the infection). Cell type and time point are not known.

This clonotype came up a few times. This sequence joins TRBV5-1 and TRBJ2-7; D not resolved. V gave up 4 bases and J gave up 2 bases, with 16 bases separating them. The V gene's germline CDR1 is SGHRS and CDR2 YFSETQ. This CDR3 has 15 residues. CDR3 sequence: CASSPEVATPYEQYF. DNA for the CDR3: TGCGCCAGCAGCCCCGAGGTGGCGACCCCCTACGAGCAGTACTTC.

This chain uses TRBV7-8 with TRBJ2-7, with D perhaps TRBD2 (6 bases). The V gene lost 5 bases and the J gene lost 2 bases, with 13 bases spanning the gap. The CDR3 is 14 residues long. Per the germline V gene, CDR1 is SGHVS and CDR2 is FQNEAQ. The chain's CDR3 is CASSMGEVTYEQYF. CDR3 DNA sequence: TGTGCCAGCAGCATGGGGGAGGTGACCTACGAGCAGTACTTC.

J is TRBJ2-5 and V is TRBV5-1; 10 positions agree with TRBD2. V was clipped by 4 bases and J by 3 bases; unmatched bases: 9. Per germline, CDR1 SGHRS and CDR2 YFSETQ. This CDR3 has 16 amino acids. Here the CDR3 DNA reads TGCGCCAGCAGCCCCGGCCTCCTAGCGGGGGAAGAGACCCAGTACTTC. It translates to CASSPGLLAGEETQYF.

The CDR3 region is CASHGKRITGELFF. CDR3 nucleotides: TGTGCCAGTCACGGCAAACGCATCACCGGGGAGCTGTTTTTT. The J gene is TRBJ2-2, the V gene TRBV7-2; unclear D gene. From germline, CDR1 is SGHTA and CDR2 FQGNSA. The V and J ends lost 9 bases and 4 bases respectively, with 15 bases between them. The CDR3 runs to 14 residues.

The chain joins TRBV9 to TRBJ2-7; 8 positions agree with TRBD2. The V and J ends lost 6 bases and 3 bases, in that order; junction bases with no gene match: 8. Germline V gene sequence: CDR1 SGDLS, CDR2 YYNGEE. This CDR3 is 14 amino acids long. CDR3 sequence reads: CASTPSSGSYEQYF. The CDR3 bases are TGTGCCAGCACCCCCTCCAGCGGGAGCTACGAGCAGTACTTC.

The chain couples TRBV7-2 to TRBJ2-6; weak D call: TRBD1 (6 bases). The V gene's germline CDR1 is SGHTA and CDR2 FQGNSA. Trimming took 6 bases from V and 4 from J, leaving 19 bases between them. This CDR3 is 17 amino acids long. Here the CDR3 DNA reads TGTGCCAGCAGAGGCCCTTTGGGGGCGCACGGGGCCAACGTCCTGACTTTC. This translates into CASRGPLGAHGANVLTF.

This clonotype was counted only a few times. This rearrangement joins TRBV2 to TRBJ2-5; tentative D call: TRBD2 (6 bases). CDR3 length equals 13 residues. Trimming left V 6 bases short and J 7 bases short, with 15 bases between. CDR1 and CDR2 from the germline V gene are SNHLY and FYNNEI. The CDR3 region has the DNA TGTGCCAGCAGGGAGGGAGACTCCGGGACCCAGTACTTC. Protein: CASREGDSGTQYF.

This clonotype was seen a handful of times. The chain couples TRBV18 to TRBJ1-5; D is unresolved. The CDR3 extends over 13 amino acids. The V and J ends lost 4 bases and 5 bases respectively, with 9 bases between them. Germline V gives CDR1 KGHSH, CDR2 LQKENI. DNA for the CDR3: TGTGCCAGCTCACTTAACGGCGATCAGCCCCAGCATTTT. Amino acid sequence: CASSLNGDQPQHF.

The CDR3: CASSFRPTDRAYGYTF. DNA for the CDR3: TGTGCCAGCAGCTTTAGACCGACGGACAGGGCCTATGGCTACACCTTC. This sequence joins TRBV5-5 and TRBJ1-2; 8 bases align to TRBD1. This CDR3 has 16 amino acids. The J segment lost 4 bases and the V segment lost 2 bases, leaving 10 bases of the junction unmatched. Germline V lookup: CDR1 SGHKS, CDR2 YYEKEE (reference sequence).

This clonotype has just a few counts. The V call is TRBV11-2, the J call TRBJ2-1; D is possibly TRBD1 (5 bases). With 0 bases removed from V and 15 bases from J, the gap between germline ends came to 18 bases. This CDR3 contains 14 residues. Germline CDR1 reads SGHAT; CDR2 reads FQNNGV. Here the CDR3 reads CASSLDPRQGHRFF. The CDR3 DNA reads TGTGCCAGCAGCTTAGATCCTCGGCAGGGTCATAGGTTCTTC.

In DNA, the CDR3 is TGTGCCAGCAGCCCCCCTCCCTCGACTAGCGCGAACACCGGGGAGCTGTTTTTT. It yields the protein CASSPPPSTSANTGELFF. The chain employs TRBV6-5 and TRBJ2-2, with 8 bases aligning to TRBD2. The CDR3 is 18 amino acids. The germline V gene encodes CDR1 MNHEY and CDR2 SVGAGI. V was clipped by 6 bases and J by 0 bases; unmatched bases: 12.